Sequencing of this T cell receptor (beta chain) was carried out in a study of T cell changes during pregnancy in multiple sclerosis. Repertoires were generated with immunoSEQ multiplex PCR, while TCRdb's copy carries only in-frame clones and drops some. The sample has more than 20,000 clones; approximately 80% are singletons. Remarks on this clone: The same CDR3 can be traced to other DNA sequences in this sample.

The CDR3 is made up of 15 amino acids. Germline V gene data show CDR1 as SGHDT and CDR2 as YYEEEE. V gave up 2 bases and J gave up 1 base, with 12 bases separating them. The clonotype comes from a female donor in good health, enrolled as a control in a pregnancy study. The starting material was CD8+ T cells from peripheral blood mononuclear cells, obtained in the first trimester of pregnancy. The V and J genes are TRBV5-6 and TRBJ1-1; no clear D. The DNA for the CDR3 is TGTGCCAGCAGCTTAGTAGAGGACTGGAACACTGAAGCTTTCTTT. Protein sequence: CASSLVEDWNTEAFF.